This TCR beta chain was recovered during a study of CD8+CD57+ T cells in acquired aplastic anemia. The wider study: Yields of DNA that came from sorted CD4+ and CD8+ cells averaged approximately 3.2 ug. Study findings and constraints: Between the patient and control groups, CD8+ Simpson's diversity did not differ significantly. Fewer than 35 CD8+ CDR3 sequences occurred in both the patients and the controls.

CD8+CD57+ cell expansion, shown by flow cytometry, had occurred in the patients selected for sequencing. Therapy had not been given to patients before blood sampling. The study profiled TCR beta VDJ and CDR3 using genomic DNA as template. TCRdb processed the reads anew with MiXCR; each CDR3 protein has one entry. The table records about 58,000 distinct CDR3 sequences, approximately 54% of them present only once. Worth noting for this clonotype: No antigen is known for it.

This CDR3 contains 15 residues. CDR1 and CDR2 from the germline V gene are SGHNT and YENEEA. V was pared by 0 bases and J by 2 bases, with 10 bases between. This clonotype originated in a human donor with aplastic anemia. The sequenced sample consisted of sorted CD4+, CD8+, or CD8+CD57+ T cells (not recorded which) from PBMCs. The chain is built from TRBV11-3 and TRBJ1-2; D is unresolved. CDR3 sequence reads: CASSLDSLPNYGYTF. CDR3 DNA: TGTGCCAGCAGCTTAGATTCGCTCCCGAACTATGGCTACACCTTC.